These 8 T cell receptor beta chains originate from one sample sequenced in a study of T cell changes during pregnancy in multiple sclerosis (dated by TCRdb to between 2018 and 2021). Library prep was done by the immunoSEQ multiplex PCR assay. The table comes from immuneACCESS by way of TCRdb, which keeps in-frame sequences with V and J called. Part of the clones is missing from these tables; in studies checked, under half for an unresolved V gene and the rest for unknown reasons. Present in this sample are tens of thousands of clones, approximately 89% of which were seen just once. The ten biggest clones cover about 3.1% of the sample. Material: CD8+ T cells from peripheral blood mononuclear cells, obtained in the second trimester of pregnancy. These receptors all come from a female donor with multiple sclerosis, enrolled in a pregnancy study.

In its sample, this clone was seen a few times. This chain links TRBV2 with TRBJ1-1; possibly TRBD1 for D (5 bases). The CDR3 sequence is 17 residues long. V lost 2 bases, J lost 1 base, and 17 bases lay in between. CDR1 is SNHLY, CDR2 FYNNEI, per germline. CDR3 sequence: CASSEMGRTRENTEAFF. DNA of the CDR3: TGTGCCAGCAGTGAAATGGGGAGGACAAGGGAGAACACTGAAGCTTTCTTT. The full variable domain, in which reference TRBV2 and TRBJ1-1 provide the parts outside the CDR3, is EPEVTQTPSHQVTQMGQEVILRCVPISNHLYFYWYRQILGQKVEFLVSFYNNEISEKSEIFDDQFSVERPDGSNFTLKIRSTKLEDSAMYFCASSEMGRTRENTEAFFGQGTRLTVV.

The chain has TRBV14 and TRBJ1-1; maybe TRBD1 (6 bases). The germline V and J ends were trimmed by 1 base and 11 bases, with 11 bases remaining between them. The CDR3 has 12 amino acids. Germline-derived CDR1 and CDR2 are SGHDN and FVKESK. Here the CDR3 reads CASSQAGVGAFF. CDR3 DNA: TGTGCCAGCAGCCAAGCAGGGGTCGGGGCTTTCTTT.

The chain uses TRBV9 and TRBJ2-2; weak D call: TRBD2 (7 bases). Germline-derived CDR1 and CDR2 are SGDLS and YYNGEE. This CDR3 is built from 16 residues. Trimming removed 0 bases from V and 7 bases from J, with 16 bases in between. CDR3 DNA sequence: TGTGCCAGCAGCGTAGACGGGGGGCAGCAGAACGGGGAGCTGTTTTTT. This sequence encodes CASSVDGGQQNGELFF.

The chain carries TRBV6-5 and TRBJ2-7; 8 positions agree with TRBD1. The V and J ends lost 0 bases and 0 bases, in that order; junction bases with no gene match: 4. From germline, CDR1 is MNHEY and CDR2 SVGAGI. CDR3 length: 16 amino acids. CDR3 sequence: CASSYSQGELSYEQYF. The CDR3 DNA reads TGTGCCAGCAGTTACTCACAGGGGGAGCTCTCCTACGAGCAGTACTTC.

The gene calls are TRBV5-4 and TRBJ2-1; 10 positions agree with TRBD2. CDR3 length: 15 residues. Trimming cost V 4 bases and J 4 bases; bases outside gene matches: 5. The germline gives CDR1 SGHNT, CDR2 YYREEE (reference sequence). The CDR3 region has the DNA TGTGCCAGCAGCCCCCCTAGCGGGAGTTACAATGAGCAGTTCTTC. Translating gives CASSPPSGSYNEQFF.

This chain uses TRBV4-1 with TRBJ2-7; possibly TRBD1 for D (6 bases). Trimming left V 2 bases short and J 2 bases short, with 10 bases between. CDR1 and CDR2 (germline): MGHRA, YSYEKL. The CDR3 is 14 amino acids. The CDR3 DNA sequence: TGCGCCAGCAGCCAAACGGACAGCGCCTACGAGCAGTACTTC. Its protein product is CASSQTDSAYEQYF.

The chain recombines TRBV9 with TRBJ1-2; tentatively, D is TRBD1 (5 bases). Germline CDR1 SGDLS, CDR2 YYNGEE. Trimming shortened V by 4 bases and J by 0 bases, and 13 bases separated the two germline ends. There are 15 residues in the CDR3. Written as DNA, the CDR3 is TGTGCCAGCAGCCCCACCAGGGAACCTAACTATGGCTACACCTTC. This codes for CASSPTREPNYGYTF.

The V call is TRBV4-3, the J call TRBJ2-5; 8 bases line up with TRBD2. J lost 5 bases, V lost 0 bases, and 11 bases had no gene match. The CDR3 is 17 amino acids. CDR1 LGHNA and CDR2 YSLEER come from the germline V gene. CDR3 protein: CASSQDFYGGLGETQYF. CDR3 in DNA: TGCGCCAGCAGCCAAGATTTCTATGGGGGACTAGGTGAGACCCAGTACTTC.